Presented here are 27 T cell receptor beta chains from one specimen sequenced in a study of identical twins. TCRdb recomputed calls from the 5' RACE reads with MiXCR, one row per CDR3 protein. Of around 1.7 million distinct CDR3 sequences in the sample, under 35% were seen once. Sequencing used cord blood. The receptors originated from a newborn girl in good health.

The chain carries TRBV5-1 and TRBJ2-5, with D tentatively TRBD1 (6 bases). V was shortened by 1 base and J by 11 bases, with 21 bases between the two germline ends. This CDR3 region has 15 residues. Germline CDR1 SGHRS, CDR2 YFSETQ. The CDR3 sequence is CASSLRGQKLNEQYF. In nucleotides, the CDR3 is TGCGCCAGCAGCTTGCGGGGACAAAAGCTCAATGAGCAGTACTTC.

J is TRBJ2-1 and V is TRBV5-1, with 10 bases that match TRBD2. Per germline, CDR1 SGHRS and CDR2 YFSETQ. The V and J ends lost 4 bases and 6 bases, in that order; junction bases with no gene match: 10. This CDR3 comprises 16 residues. In DNA form, the CDR3 reads TGCGCCAGCAGCCTACGGGCAGCGGGGGGGTCCAATGAGCAGTTCTTC. Translated: CASSLRAAGGSNEQFF.

Concerning this clonotype itself: A read error may explain this, as a much larger clone is one base away. The genes are TRBV5-1 and TRBJ2-7; 7 nucleotides line up with TRBD1. Germline values: CDR1 SGHRS, CDR2 YFSETQ. Losses at the gene ends were 4 bases for V and 7 bases for J; bases not matched to a gene: 14. The CDR3 is 15 residues long. CDR3 protein: CASSPETGSYNEQYF. In nucleotides, the CDR3 is TGCGCCAGCAGCCCGGAGACAGGGTCCTACAATGAGCAGTACTTC.

Here the CDR3 DNA reads TGCAGTGCTAGAGATTGGGTACCGGAACTAGCTCCAGATACGCAGTATTTT. It translates to CSARDWVPELAPDTQYF. The chain couples TRBV20-1 to TRBJ2-3, with D perhaps matching TRBD2 (6 bases). The germline V gene has CDR1 DFQATT and CDR2 SNEGSKA (reference sequence). V was clipped by 0 bases and J by 4 bases, with 20 bases between them. CDR3 size: 17 residues.

The V gene is TRBV12-5, the J gene TRBJ2-7; maybe TRBD1 (5 bases). Germline V gene data show CDR1 as LGHNT and CDR2 as FRNRAP. The CDR3 spans 12 residues. Trimming left V 8 bases short and J 1 base short, with 9 bases between. The CDR3 spells CASWAGSYEQYF. CDR3 nucleotide sequence: TGTGCTAGTTGGGCAGGGTCCTACGAGCAGTACTTC.

The chain combines TRBV12-3 or TRBV12-4 with TRBJ1-5, with 7 bases aligning to TRBD1. CDR3 length equals 17 residues. The V and J ends lost 5 bases and 0 bases, in that order; junction bases with no gene match: 10. CDR3 loop: CASSPTGTAYSNQPQHF. In DNA, the CDR3 is TGTGCCAGCAGTCCGACAGGGACGGCATATAGCAATCAGCCCCAGCATTTT.

The chain employs TRBV27 and TRBJ1-1; 7 bases match TRBD1. Germline V gene data show CDR1 as MNHEY and CDR2 as SMNVEV (reference sequence). V gave up 4 bases and J gave up 1 base; unmatched junction bases: 9. The CDR3 runs 16 residues. Here the CDR3 reads CASSYAPGTANTEAFF. The CDR3 nucleotides read TGTGCCAGCAGTTACGCACCCGGGACAGCGAACACTGAAGCTTTCTTT.

This clonotype was picked up one time. The rearrangement links TRBV2 to TRBJ2-2; 10 nucleotides line up with TRBD2. The trim removed 7 bases at V and 6 bases at J, leaving 8 bases unmatched. From germline, CDR1 is SNHLY and CDR2 FYNNEI. The CDR3 extends over 15 amino acids. The CDR3 DNA sequence: TGTGCCAGCACTCGAAGCGGGGGGGTGGCCGGGGAGCTGTTTTTT. Its protein is CASTRSGGVAGELFF.

The chain recombines TRBV6-5 with TRBJ1-5, with D possibly TRBD1 on 6 matching bases. This CDR3 is 15 amino acids long. V was trimmed by 4 bases and J by 1 base, leaving 11 bases between them. In germline, CDR1 is MNHEY, CDR2 SVGAGI. Here the CDR3 DNA reads TGTGCCAGCAGTTCCAGGGGAGGGAGCAATCAGCCCCAGCATTTT. This codes for CASSSRGGSNQPQHF.

This clonotype was seen only a few times. J is TRBJ1-2 and V is TRBV7-2, with D tentatively TRBD1 (5 bases). CDR1 is SGHTA, CDR2 FQGNSA, per germline. The V end was cut by 0 bases, the J end by 6 bases, with 11 bases between. The CDR3 is 14 residues long. CDR3: CASSLARSGNGYTF. The CDR3 nucleotides are TGTGCCAGCAGCTTAGCGCGGTCAGGGAATGGCTACACCTTC.

This clonotype has at least ten counts. This CDR3 reads CASSFGTSGTYEQYF. In nucleotides, the CDR3 is TGTGCCAGCAGTTTTGGGACTAGCGGGACCTACGAGCAGTACTTC. This chain connects TRBV27 to TRBJ2-7, with 13 bases lining up with TRBD2. Germline trimming cut 3 bases from V and 2 bases from J; bases unmatched to any gene: 1. Germline V gene data show CDR1 as MNHEY and CDR2 as SMNVEV (reference sequence). The length of the CDR3 is 15 residues.

This clonotype was counted only a few times. V usage is TRBV12-3 or TRBV12-4 and J usage is TRBJ1-2; D might be TRBD1 (5 bases). The V end lost 0 bases, the J end lost 2 bases, and 13 bases lay between the germline ends. The CDR3 extends over 16 amino acids. The CDR3 DNA follows: TGTGCCAGCAGTTTAGCGAGGGAGGGGAGGAACTATGGCTACACCTTC. Protein sequence: CASSLAREGRNYGYTF.

The genes are TRBV5-1 and TRBJ2-1; unclear D gene. The CDR3 is 17 amino acids. The V and J ends lost 1 base and 0 bases respectively, with 14 bases between them. Germline CDR1 and CDR2: SGHRS and YFSETQ. Written as DNA, the CDR3 is TGCGCCAGCAGCTTGCTTAAAGGCCCTGACTCCTACAATGAGCAGTTCTTC. It specifies CASSLLKGPDSYNEQFF.

The rearrangement joins TRBV4-2 to TRBJ2-2; tentative D call: TRBD2 (5 bases). The germline V gene has CDR1 LGHNA and CDR2 YNFKEQ. This CDR3 has 13 residues. V lost 4 bases, J lost 9 bases, and 12 bases lay in between. The CDR3: CASSREGHRELFF. CDR3 nucleotides: TGTGCCAGCAGCCGAGAGGGCCACAGGGAGCTGTTTTTT.

This rearrangement joins TRBV7-9 to TRBJ2-7; 8 nucleotides align to TRBD2. V gave up 6 bases and J gave up 7 bases; unmatched junction bases: 8. Germline V lookup: CDR1 SEHNR, CDR2 FQNEAQ (reference sequence). The CDR3 loop spans 13 amino acids. The CDR3 here is CASRTSGHNEQYF. Here the CDR3 DNA reads TGTGCCAGCAGAACTAGCGGACACAATGAGCAGTACTTC.

The chain recombines TRBV10-3 with TRBJ1-6; 7 nucleotides match TRBD1. V shed 6 bases, J shed 11 bases, and the junction held 4 bases outside the gene matches. The CDR3 sequence is 12 residues long. From germline, CDR1 is ENHRY and CDR2 SYGVKD. CDR3 bases: TGTGCCATCAGACAGGGGTGGCCACCCCTCCACTTT. Its protein is CAIRQGWPPLHF.

This rearrangement joins TRBV29-1 to TRBJ1-4; D is ambiguous. The CDR3 length is 12 residues. Germline assignment: CDR1 SQVTM and CDR2 ANQGSEA. Trimming took off 6 bases at V and 0 bases at J, with 5 bases between the two ends. The CDR3 DNA sequence: TGCAGCGTGACAACAACTAATGAAAAACTGTTTTTT. Amino acids: CSVTTTNEKLFF. Complete variable domain (other parts from reference TRBV29-1 and TRBJ1-4): SAVISQKPSRDICQRGTSLTIQCQVDSQVTMMFWYRQQPGQSLTLIATANQGSEATYESGFVIDKFPISRPNLTFSTLTVSNMSPEDSSIYLCSVTTTNEKLFFGSGTQLSVL.

V is TRBV13 and J is TRBJ2-1; 11 bases match TRBD2. TRBJ2-7 matches the DNA end more closely, so the J call is doubtful. This CDR3 contains 16 residues. The germline V gene encodes CDR1 PRHDT and CDR2 FYEKMQ (reference sequence). The CDR3: CASSATSGGFYNEQYF. CDR3 coding DNA: TGTGCCAGCAGCGCAACTAGCGGGGGTTTCTACAATGAGCAGTACTTC.

This clonotype was detected only a few times. The V call is TRBV7-2, the J call TRBJ2-2, with D uncertain. Germline CDR1 SGHTA, CDR2 FQGNSA. The ends were cut back, 5 bases at V and 4 bases at J, with 11 bases in the middle. There are 14 residues in the CDR3. CDR3 bases: TGTGCCAGCAGCGCACTTCCAGTCACCGGGGAGCTGTTTTTT. Translating it yields CASSALPVTGELFF.

To note about this clonotype: At one end, the junction sequence differs from germline, possibly due to a read error. This chain uses TRBV5-1 with TRBJ2-2, with 11 bases identical to TRBD2. The CDR3 is made up of 15 amino acids. CDR1 and CDR2 from the germline V gene are SGHRS and YFSETQ. The CDR3 bases are TGTGCCAGCTCACCAACTAGCGGGAGCACCGGGGAGCTGTTTTTT. Encoded protein: CASSPTSGSTGELFF.

This clonotype was seen at least ten times. The chain couples TRBV27 to TRBJ2-7; the match to TRBD2 covers 7 bases. CDR3 length: 17 amino acids. CDR1 MNHEY and CDR2 SMNVEV come from the germline V gene (reference sequence). V dropped 3 bases and J dropped 1; count of bases not matched to a gene: 12. The DNA for the CDR3 is TGTGCCAGCAGTTTCCCGGACTGCGGACTAGATTCCTACGAGCAGTACTTC. Translation: CASSFPDCGLDSYEQYF.

Only a few counts were recorded for this clonotype. This sequence joins TRBV7-2 and TRBJ1-2; D call uncertain. CDR3 length: 17 amino acids. Germline CDR1 and CDR2: SGHTA and FQGNSA. V was cut by 5 bases and J by 4 bases, with 23 bases left in between. CDR3 residues: CASSLTSQETVFYGYTF. CDR3 sequence (DNA): TGTGCCAGCAGCCTGACCTCCCAAGAGACCGTTTTCTATGGCTACACCTTC.

The chain couples TRBV12-3 or TRBV12-4 to TRBJ1-5; TRBD1 is a possible D gene (5 bases). The CDR3 spans 16 residues. Trimming stripped 3 bases from V and 0 bases from J, with 12 bases between. In nucleotides, the CDR3 is TGTGCCAGCAGTTTCCTTCCGGGACTTAGCAATCAGCCCCAGCATTTT. Its protein product is CASSFLPGLSNQPQHF.

This chain connects TRBV18 to TRBJ2-5; 12 bases map to TRBD2. Germline V gene lookup returns CDR1 KGHSH and CDR2 LQKENI. The CDR3 is 16 amino acids. V dropped 0 bases and J dropped 11; count of bases not matched to a gene: 10. As DNA, the CDR3 is TGTGCCAGCTCACCACCGGTTCTAGCGGGGGGGCATGAGCAGTACTTC. Protein sequence: CASSPPVLAGGHEQYF.

The gene calls are TRBV7-8 and TRBJ2-1; the D is unclear. V was shortened by 7 bases and J by 0 bases, with 13 bases between the two germline ends. The CDR3 is 15 residues long. Germline V gene data show CDR1 as SGHVS and CDR2 as FQNEAQ. The CDR3 DNA sequence: TGTGCCAGCACCCTTCGCGGATTCTCCTACAATGAGCAGTTCTTC. Amino acids: CASTLRGFSYNEQFF.

CDR3 amino acids: CASSPSGSGGIYTDTQYF. Here the CDR3 DNA reads TGTGCCAGCAGCCCCAGTGGTAGCGGGGGGATCTACACAGATACGCAGTATTTT. V gene TRBV5-8 combines with J gene TRBJ2-3; 10 nucleotides match TRBD2. This CDR3 has 18 residues. Trimming took 4 bases from V and 2 from J; bases not matched to a gene: 13. Germline CDR1 reads SGHTS; CDR2 reads YDEGEE.

The rearrangement links TRBV7-2 to TRBJ1-2; the match to TRBD1 covers 7 bases. The CDR3 consists of 15 residues. The germline V gene encodes CDR1 SGHTA and CDR2 FQGNSA. Losses at the gene ends were 5 bases for V and 4 bases for J; bases not matched to a gene: 10. The CDR3: CASSNDREVSYGYTF. Written as DNA, the CDR3 is TGTGCCAGCAGCAATGACAGGGAAGTTAGCTATGGCTACACCTTC.